One sample yielded the 26 T cell receptor beta chains listed below, sequenced in a study of chemoradiotherapy in HPV16-positive cancers. Repertoires were generated with immunoSEQ multiplex PCR, while TCRdb's copy carries only in-frame clones and drops some. Of 15,000 or so clones in the sample, about nine tenths were seen once. Sequenced here: blood, sampled from a patient who underwent chemoradiotherapy. The receptors shown here come from a human donor with HPV-associated anogenital cancer.

The chain combines TRBV9 with TRBJ2-3; weak D call: TRBD2 (6 bases). The V end lost 4 bases, the J end lost 2 bases, and 17 bases lay between the germline ends. Germline lookup yields CDR1 SGDLS and CDR2 YYNGEE. The CDR3 loop spans 16 amino acids. This CDR3 reads CASSPLGRGITDTQYF. CDR3 in DNA: TGTGCCAGCAGCCCCTTAGGGCGGGGAATCACAGATACGCAGTATTTT.

V is TRBV10-1 and J is TRBJ2-3; TRBD1 aligns across 8 bases. This CDR3 comprises 15 residues. The trim removed 1 base at V and 3 bases at J, leaving 3 bases unmatched. CDR1 and CDR2 from the germline V gene are WNHNN and SYGVQD (reference sequence). As DNA, the CDR3 is TGCGCCAGCAGTGAGTGGACAGGGAATACAGATACGCAGTATTTT. Amino acid sequence: CASSEWTGNTDTQYF.

The rearrangement links TRBV2 to TRBJ2-3, with 12 positions matching TRBD2. Germline CDR1 SNHLY, CDR2 FYNNEI. The CDR3 runs 15 residues. The V gene end was trimmed by 7 bases and the J gene end by 3 bases; junction bases not matched to a gene: 5. CDR3 nucleotide sequence: TGTGCCAGCAAGGCTAGCGGGGGGGCTACAGATACGCAGTATTTT. Translated: CASKASGGATDTQYF. The full variable domain, with the rest looked up from reference TRBV2 and TRBJ2-3, is EPEVTQTPSHQVTQMGQEVILRCVPISNHLYFYWYRQILGQKVEFLVSFYNNEISEKSEIFDDQFSVERPDGSNFTLKIRSTKLEDSAMYFCASKASGGATDTQYFGPGTRLTVL.

The chain is built from TRBV6-6 and TRBJ1-1; D is undetermined. CDR1 and CDR2 from the germline V gene are MNHNY and SVGAGI (reference sequence). The length of the CDR3 is 13 residues. V lost 8 bases and J lost 0, with 10 bases in between. CDR3 protein: CASDGHMNTEAFF. Here the CDR3 DNA reads TGTGCCAGCGACGGCCACATGAACACTGAAGCTTTCTTT.

This clone appeared a single time. The V call is TRBV7-9, the J call TRBJ2-4; the D gene is possibly TRBD1 (5 bases). V was clipped by 4 bases and J by 6 bases, with 13 bases between them. Germline V lookup: CDR1 SEHNR, CDR2 FQNEAQ (reference sequence). The CDR3 runs 14 residues. In nucleotides, the CDR3 is TGTGCCAGCAGCTCCAGGGTAATGGGAAACATTCAGTACTTC. It encodes CASSSRVMGNIQYF.

The chain is built from TRBV19 and TRBJ2-5; the D is unclear. The J call may be in error: the DNA end matches TRBJ2-7 better. The CDR3 has 13 residues. Germline V gene lookup returns CDR1 LNHDA and CDR2 SQIVND (reference sequence). DNA for the CDR3: TGTGCCAGTAGTCTCGGGCATCCCTACGAGCAGTACTTC. It yields the protein CASSLGHPYEQYF.

The CDR3 region is CASSSGYEQYF. CDR3 DNA sequence: TGCGCCAGCAGCTCCGGTTACGAGCAGTACTTC. J is TRBJ2-7 and V is TRBV5-1; D unresolved. The germline V gene encodes CDR1 SGHRS and CDR2 YFSETQ. The CDR3 has 11 amino acids. V was cut by 3 bases and J by 4 bases, with 5 bases left in between. Looking up the rest from reference TRBV5-1 and TRBJ2-7 gives the full variable domain: KAGVTQTPRYLIKTRGQQVTLSCSPISGHRSVSWYQQTPGQGLQFLFEYFSETQRNKGNFPGRFSGRQFSNSRSEMNVSTLELGDSALYLCASSSGYEQYFGPGTRLTVT.

The gene calls are TRBV7-2 and TRBJ2-1; 12 bases line up with TRBD2. Per the germline V gene, CDR1 is SGHTA and CDR2 is FQGNSA. The CDR3 runs 16 residues. The V and J ends lost 1 base and 8 bases, in that order; junction bases with no gene match: 6. CDR3: CASSLVGTSGSDEQFF. Here the CDR3 DNA reads TGTGCCAGCAGCTTAGTGGGGACTAGCGGGTCCGATGAGCAGTTCTTC. The full variable domain, in which reference TRBV7-2 and TRBJ2-1 provide the parts outside the CDR3, is GAGVSQSPSNKVTEKGKDVELRCDPISGHTALYWYRQSLGQGLEFLIYFQGNSAPDKSGLPSDRFSAERTGGSVSTLTIQRTQQEDSAVYLCASSLVGTSGSDEQFFGPGTRLTVL.

This chain links TRBV4-2 with TRBJ2-7; D may be TRBD1 or TRBD2 (5 bases each). Germline values: CDR1 LGHNA, CDR2 YNFKEQ. CDR3 length equals 16 residues. The V gene lost 1 base and the J gene lost 0 bases, with 13 bases spanning the gap. As DNA, the CDR3 is TGTGCCAGCAGCCAAGGGGACGCCCGGGACTCCTACGAGCAGTACTTC. This codes for CASSQGDARDSYEQYF.

This chain connects TRBV18 to TRBJ1-1; D ambiguous. Trimming stripped 3 bases from V and 0 bases from J, with 11 bases between. The V gene's germline CDR1 is KGHSH and CDR2 LQKENI. The CDR3 contains 15 residues. The CDR3 DNA sequence: TGTGCCAGCTCACCTGTAAGCAGCATGAACACTGAAGCTTTCTTT. It is translated as CASSPVSSMNTEAFF.

The chain uses TRBV9 and TRBJ2-7, with a weak D call TRBD2 (6 bases). The CDR3 covers 12 residues. The V and J ends lost 1 base and 6 bases respectively, with 8 bases between them. Per the germline V gene, CDR1 is SGDLS and CDR2 is YYNGEE. CDR3 coding DNA: TGTGCCAGCAGCGTACAGGGAGGCGAGCAGTACTTC. This gives the protein CASSVQGGEQYF. The variable domain in full, with the rest retrieved from reference TRBV9 and TRBJ2-7, is DSGVTQTPKHLITATGQRVTLRCSPRSGDLSVYWYQQSLDQGLQFLIQYYNGEERAKGNILERFSAQQFPDLHSELNLSSLELGDSALYFCASSVQGGEQYFGPGTRLTVT.

The rearrangement joins TRBV23-1 to TRBJ1-5; D not resolved. TRBV23-1 is an ORF, and what it does is uncertain. The V and J ends lost 11 bases and 0 bases respectively, with 14 bases between them. The CDR3 loop spans 14 amino acids. The CDR3 here is CAGKGKDSNQPQHF. In DNA, the CDR3 is TGCGCCGGAAAAGGGAAGGATAGCAATCAGCCCCAGCATTTT.

The chain joins TRBV9 to TRBJ2-5, with TRBD2 matching 8 bases. The CDR3 covers 18 residues. Germline values: CDR1 SGDLS, CDR2 YYNGEE. With 1 base clipped from V and 0 bases from J, the junction kept 11 bases outside the gene matches. This chain's CDR3 is CASSVPFAGRGDQETQYF. Written as DNA, the CDR3 is TGTGCCAGCAGCGTACCCTTTGCCGGGCGGGGGGACCAAGAGACCCAGTACTTC.

This chain joins TRBV5-1 and TRBJ1-1; D call uncertain. V shed 3 bases and J shed 2 bases, with 11 bases lying between them. Germline CDR1 is SGHRS and CDR2 is YFSETQ. The CDR3 is 14 residues long. The CDR3 coding sequence is TGCGCCAGCAGCTGGGATACGGGAAACACTGAAGCTTTCTTT. Translating gives CASSWDTGNTEAFF. The full variable domain, with the rest looked up from reference TRBV5-1 and TRBJ1-1, is KAGVTQTPRYLIKTRGQQVTLSCSPISGHRSVSWYQQTPGQGLQFLFEYFSETQRNKGNFPGRFSGRQFSNSRSEMNVSTLELGDSALYLCASSWDTGNTEAFFGQGTRLTVV.

The rearrangement joins TRBV7-9 to TRBJ2-3, with 12 bases aligning to TRBD2. Trimming removed 6 bases from V and 7 bases from J; junction bases left unmatched: 5. The V gene's germline CDR1 is SEHNR and CDR2 FQNEAQ (reference sequence). CDR3 size: 14 residues. CDR3 in DNA: TGTGCCAGCAGATCTAGCGGGGGGGAAAATACGCAGTATTTT. Translation gives CASRSSGGENTQYF. The complete variable domain, with remaining parts taken from reference TRBV7-9 and TRBJ2-3, reads DTGVSQNPRHKITKRGQNVTFRCDPISEHNRLYWYRQTLGQGPEFLTYFQNEAQLEKSRLLSDRFSAERPKGSFSTLEIQRTEQGDSAMYLCASRSSGGENTQYFGPGTRLTVL.

The chain has TRBV4-3 and TRBJ2-7; the match to TRBD1 covers 8 bases. The CDR3 has 17 amino acids. The trim removed 3 bases at V and 1 base at J, leaving 11 bases unmatched. Germline CDR1 and CDR2: LGHNA and YSLEER. The CDR3 coding sequence is TGCGCCAGCAGCCACGTTGGGACAGGCGATACTTCCTACGAGCAGTACTTC. Residues: CASSHVGTGDTSYEQYF.

The genes are TRBV6-6 and TRBJ1-1; 7 bases align to TRBD1. The V and J ends lost 5 bases and 6 bases, in that order; junction bases with no gene match: 12. In germline, CDR1 is MNHNY, CDR2 SVGAGI (reference sequence). The CDR3 has 15 residues. In DNA, the CDR3 is TGTGCCAGCAGTCAAACCGGGACAGTATCCGCTGAAGCTTTCTTT. As protein: CASSQTGTVSAEAFF.

The chain employs TRBV12-1 and TRBJ2-7; the D segment call TRBD2 is taken from the table without a DNA check. TRBV12-1 is an annotated pseudogene. This CDR3 has 18 amino acids. The CDR3 spells CASSFAGLPSQEPYEQYF. CDR3 nucleotides: TGTGCCAGCAGCTTTGCAGGATTGCCTAGCCAAGAGCCCTACGAGCAGTACTTC.

The V gene is TRBV4-1, the J gene TRBJ2-4; tentative D call: TRBD2 (5 bases). CDR3 length: 16 amino acids. V was clipped by 4 bases and J by 7 bases, with 20 bases between them. The germline CDR1 and CDR2 sequences are MGHRA and YSYEKL. CDR3 protein: CASSRTAAQVNNIQYF. The CDR3 nucleotides are TGCGCCAGCAGCCGTACAGCGGCCCAAGTGAATAACATTCAGTACTTC.

V and J are TRBV11-2 and TRBJ2-5; 10 bases fit TRBD2. The J call may be wrong; the DNA end is better matched by TRBJ2-7. The CDR3 runs to 16 residues. The V gene's germline CDR1 is SGHAT and CDR2 FQNNGV. CDR3: CASSLTSGVPNYEQYF. Here the CDR3 DNA reads TGTGCCAGCAGCTTAACTAGCGGGGTCCCGAACTACGAGCAGTACTTC.

The chain is built from TRBV18 and TRBJ1-4; D gene unclear. The V end lost 2 bases, the J end lost 7 bases, and 17 bases lay between the germline ends. This CDR3 comprises 16 residues. Per germline, CDR1 KGHSH and CDR2 LQKENI. The DNA for the CDR3 is TGTGCCAGCTCACCAGCAAGAGAGAGTAGTTCTGAAAAACTGTTTTTT. Translating it yields CASSPARESSSEKLFF.

V is TRBV19 and J is TRBJ1-5; 7 bases align to TRBD1. Germline assignment: CDR1 LNHDA and CDR2 SQIVND (reference sequence). The junction had 15 bases not matched to a gene; V was cut back by 7 bases and J by 0 bases. The CDR3 runs 18 residues. The DNA of the CDR3 is TGTGCCAGTACCGGAGACAGGGAGTTGGGTTATAGCAATCAGCCCCAGCATTTT. It codes for CASTGDRELGYSNQPQHF.

The chain couples TRBV27 to TRBJ2-1; 11 bases agree with TRBD2. The CDR3 consists of 15 residues. With V trimmed by 5 bases and J by 9 bases, 9 bases remained unmatched. The germline V gene has CDR1 MNHEY and CDR2 SMNVEV (reference sequence). The CDR3 sequence: CASSPRVAGGPEQFF. The CDR3 coding sequence is TGTGCCAGCAGTCCCCGGGTAGCGGGGGGGCCTGAGCAGTTCTTC.

The chain's CDR3 is CASSLDSNQPQHF. CDR3 in DNA: TGTGCCAGCAGCCTGGACAGCAATCAGCCCCAGCATTTT. The chain is built from TRBV5-6 and TRBJ1-5; D uncertain. The CDR3 loop spans 13 amino acids. CDR1 SGHDT and CDR2 YYEEEE come from the germline V gene. V shed 4 bases and J shed 1 base, with 6 bases lying between them.

A single count supports this clone. One end of the junction is discordant with germline, which a read error may explain. Other nucleotide sequences in the sample specify the same CDR3. CDR3 DNA sequence: TGCGCCAGCAGTGTTCGGGACGGAGATTCTGGAAACACCATATATTTT. Its translation: CASSVRDGDSGNTIYF. The V gene is TRBV6-1, the J gene TRBJ1-3; a possible D gene is TRBD1 (5 bases). This CDR3 is 16 amino acids long. The germline CDR1 and CDR2 sequences are MNHNS and SASEGT.

This clone was counted a single time. The chain combines TRBV18 with TRBJ1-1, with D hard to call. Trimming removed 8 bases from V and 0 bases from J, with 10 bases in between. The CDR3 extends over 13 amino acids. Germline V gene sequence: CDR1 KGHSH, CDR2 LQKENI. The DNA for the CDR3 is TGTGCCAGCCGAAGAGGAATGAACACTGAAGCTTTCTTT. Translation: CASRRGMNTEAFF. Complete variable domain (other parts from reference TRBV18 and TRBJ1-1): NAGVMQNPRHLVRRRGQEARLRCSPMKGHSHVYWYRQLPEEGLKFMVYLQKENIIDESGMPKERFSAEFPKEGPSILRIQQVVRGDSAAYFCASRRGMNTEAFFGQGTRLTVV.